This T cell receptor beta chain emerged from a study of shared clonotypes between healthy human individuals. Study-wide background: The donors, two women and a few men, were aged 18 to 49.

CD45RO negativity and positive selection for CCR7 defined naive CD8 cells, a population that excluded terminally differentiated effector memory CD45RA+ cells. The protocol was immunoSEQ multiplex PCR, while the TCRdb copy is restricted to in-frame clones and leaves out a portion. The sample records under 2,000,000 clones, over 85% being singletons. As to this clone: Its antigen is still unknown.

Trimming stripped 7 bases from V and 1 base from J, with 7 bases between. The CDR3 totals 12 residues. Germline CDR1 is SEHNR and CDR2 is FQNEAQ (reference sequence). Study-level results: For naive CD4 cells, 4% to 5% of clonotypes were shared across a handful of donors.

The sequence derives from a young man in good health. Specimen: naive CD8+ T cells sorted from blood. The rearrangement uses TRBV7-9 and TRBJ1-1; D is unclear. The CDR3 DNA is TGTGCCAGCATTCAAGGGAACACTGAAGCTTTCTTT. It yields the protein CASIQGNTEAFF.